This T cell receptor (beta chain) stems from a study of post-analysis software for immune sequencing data (dated by TCRdb to between 2014 and 2017). The study in broad terms: The recorded disease courses included relapsing-remitting, secondary progressive and progressive-relapsing multiple sclerosis, and some patients had no subtype annotation. A subset of samples was prepared in parallel using single-end sample barcoding, then pooled and co-amplified after Illumina adapter ligation. The patient repertoires were compared against approximately ten previously published healthy control repertoires obtained from donors aged about 6 to 26 years. Study-wide conclusions, independent of this receptor: The multiple sclerosis patient group was slightly younger than the control group. Significantly lower normalized Chao1 diversity was found in multiple sclerosis patients than in controls, suggesting substantial peripheral T-cell clonal expansion. Direct clustering with F measure revealed strong co-clustering of samples prepared in the same batch, which led to a batch-effect correction.

This clonotype has only a few counts. No cognate antigen has been identified for it. No qualities accompany the bases; no much larger clone lies one base away. The library relied on PCR. TCRdb lists the instrument as Illumina HiSeq 2500. To reduce PCR and sequencing biases, unique molecular identifiers were incorporated into the TCR beta cDNA libraries. Roughly 500,000 cDNA molecules were obtained per 1 to 10 million input T cells, so each molecule approximated one T cell. The same protocol used for the earlier healthy control dataset was applied to prepare and sequence the patient libraries. Samples belonging to the same batch were prepared together, multiplexed and sequenced on a shared HiSeq lane. In the paper's pipeline: MIGEC handled the raw barcoded reads, throwing out single-read molecular identifier groups before consensus assembly and CDR3 extraction. VDJtools was used for post-analysis of the clonotype tables, with diversity normalized by down-sampling every dataset to the smallest sample size. In repertoire overlap clustering, CDR3 amino acid sequences, but not nucleotide sequences, were matched to correct batch-related cross-sample contamination. Clones were called with MiXCR by TCRdb after fastp trimmed the public reads at Q25, and only in-frame beta chains were retained. Under each unique CDR3 protein, matching rows form one entry showing the most common genes and DNA. Here the V and J calls rest on TCRdb's processing, not on the authors' analysis. For this sample there are some 800,000 distinct CDR3 sequences; approximately 44% appear just once. The top ten clonotypes cover roughly 4.9% of the sample.

To demonstrate the VDJtools post-analysis software, TCR beta repertoires were profiled from the peripheral blood of 13 young patients with multiple sclerosis. The multiple sclerosis patients were children and adolescents between 6 and 15 years of age. The origin of this receptor is a girl between 10 and 17 years old with multiple sclerosis. The specimen was blood.

The CDR3 is CASSGRGNDYNSPLHF. The DNA reads TGTGCCAGCAGTGGCAGGGGAAACGACTATAATTCACCCCTCCACTTT. The sequence is built from TRBV25-1 and TRBJ1-6; possibly the D gene is TRBD1, per 6 matching bases. Inclusive of the bounding cysteine and phenylalanine, the CDR3 is 16 residues long. The only DNA kept is the CDR3, 48 bases in frame from the first base. V drops 4 bases and J drops 3 bases, leaving 13 bases in between. Sequences MGHDK (CDR1) and SYGVNS (CDR2) are obtained from the germline V gene.